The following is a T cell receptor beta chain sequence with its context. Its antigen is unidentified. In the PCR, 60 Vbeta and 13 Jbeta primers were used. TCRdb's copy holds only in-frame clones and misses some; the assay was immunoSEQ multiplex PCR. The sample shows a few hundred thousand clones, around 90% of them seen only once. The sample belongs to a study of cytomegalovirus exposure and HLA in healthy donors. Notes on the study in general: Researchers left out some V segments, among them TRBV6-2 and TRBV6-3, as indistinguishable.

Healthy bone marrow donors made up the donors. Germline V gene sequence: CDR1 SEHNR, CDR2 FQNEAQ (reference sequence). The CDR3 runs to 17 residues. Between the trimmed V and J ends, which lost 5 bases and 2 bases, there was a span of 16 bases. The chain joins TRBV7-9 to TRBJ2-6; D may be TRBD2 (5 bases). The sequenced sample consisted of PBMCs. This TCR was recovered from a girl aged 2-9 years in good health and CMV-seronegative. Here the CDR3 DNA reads TGTGCCAGCAGCCCCCGGGGAGAGGCCCCTGGGGCCAACGTCCTGACTTTC. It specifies CASSPRGEAPGANVLTF. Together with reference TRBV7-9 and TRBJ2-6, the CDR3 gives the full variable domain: DTGVSQNPRHKITKRGQNVTFRCDPISEHNRLYWYRQTLGQGPEFLTYFQNEAQLEKSRLLSDRFSAERPKGSFSTLEIQRTEQGDSAMYLCASSPRGEAPGANVLTFGAGSRLTVL.